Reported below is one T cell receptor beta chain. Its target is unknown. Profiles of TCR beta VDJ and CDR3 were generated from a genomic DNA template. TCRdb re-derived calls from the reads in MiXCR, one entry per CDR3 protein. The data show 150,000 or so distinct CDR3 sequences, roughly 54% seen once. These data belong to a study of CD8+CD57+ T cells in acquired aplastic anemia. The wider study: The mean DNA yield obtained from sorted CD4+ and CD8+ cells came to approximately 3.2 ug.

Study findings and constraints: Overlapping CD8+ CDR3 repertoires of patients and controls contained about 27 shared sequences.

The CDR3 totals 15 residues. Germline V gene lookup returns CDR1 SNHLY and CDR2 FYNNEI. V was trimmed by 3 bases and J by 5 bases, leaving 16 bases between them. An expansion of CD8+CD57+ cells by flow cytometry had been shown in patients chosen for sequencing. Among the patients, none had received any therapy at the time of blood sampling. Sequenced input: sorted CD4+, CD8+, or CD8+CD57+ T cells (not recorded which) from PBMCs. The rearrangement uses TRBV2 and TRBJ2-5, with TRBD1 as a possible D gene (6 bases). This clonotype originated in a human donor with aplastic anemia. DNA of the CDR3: TGTGCCAGCAGTGAGGGGTCAGGGGAGTTGGAGACCCAGTACTTC. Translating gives CASSEGSGELETQYF.